This entry lists 29 T cell receptor beta chains sequenced from one sample in a study of graft-versus-host responses after intestinal transplantation. Sequencing used immunoSEQ multiplex PCR; TCRdb keeps in-frame clones, though not all of them. The sample comprises more than 70,000 clones, about 90% of which are singletons, and around 0.38% rests with the top ten. The antigens of these receptors remain unknown. The source material was unstimulated CD8+ T cells sorted from spleen or lymph node cells, sampled before transplant. All receptors come from a human donor who was the organ donor for an intestinal transplant.

This rearrangement joins TRBV9 to TRBJ1-2; D is perhaps TRBD1 (6 bases). Per the germline V gene, CDR1 is SGDLS and CDR2 is YYNGEE. The germline V and J ends were trimmed by 3 bases and 9 bases, with 9 bases remaining between them. The CDR3 has 11 residues. The CDR3 DNA follows: TGTGCCAGCAGCGCACAGGGTAGCTACACCTTC. Protein sequence: CASSAQGSYTF.

This chain uses TRBV7-9 with TRBJ2-1, with D possibly being TRBD2 (6 bases). Germline V gene sequence: CDR1 SEHNR, CDR2 FQNEAQ (reference sequence). This CDR3 region has 15 residues. Trimming removed 11 bases at V and 6 bases at J, with 23 bases between. CDR3 loop: CAVPLGEAGGNEQFF. As DNA, the CDR3 is TGTGCCGTACCCCTAGGGGAGGCAGGCGGCAATGAGCAGTTCTTC.

This chain's CDR3 is CASILQGQGRSEAGNTIYF. For the CDR3, the DNA is TGTGCCAGCATCCTGCAGGGACAGGGACGGTCGGAGGCTGGAAACACCATATATTTT. The chain combines TRBV7-9 with TRBJ1-3, with 9 bases lining up with TRBD1. The CDR3 is 19 amino acids. Germline V gene lookup returns CDR1 SEHNR and CDR2 FQNEAQ (reference sequence). V shed 7 bases and J 2 bases; nucleotides not matched to a gene: 18.

The gene calls are TRBV19 and TRBJ2-7; no reliable D call. Germline V gene data show CDR1 as LNHDA and CDR2 as SQIVND (reference sequence). CDR3 length: 14 residues. Trimming took 1 base from V and 6 from J, leaving 13 bases between them. Here the CDR3 DNA reads TGTGCCAGTAGTATAGGCAGTTTCCTCGCCGAGCAGTACTTC. Amino acids: CASSIGSFLAEQYF.

The V and J genes are TRBV16 and TRBJ2-7, with D unclear. V was trimmed by 1 base and J by 9 bases, leaving 19 bases between them. The CDR3 loop spans 15 amino acids. Germline V lookup: CDR1 KGHSY, CDR2 FQNENV. The CDR3 coding sequence is TGTGCCAGCAGCCAATTTGGCCAGAACCAAATCGTGCAGTACTTC. Translated: CASSQFGQNQIVQYF.

V and J are TRBV19 and TRBJ2-7; 8 bases align to TRBD1. CDR1 and CDR2 from the germline V gene are LNHDA and SQIVND (reference sequence). The CDR3 length is 13 residues. The ends lost 5 bases at V and 6 bases at J; junction bases unmatched: 6. In DNA form, the CDR3 reads TGTGCCAGTAGTGACCAGGGGGCGGTCGAGCAGTACTTC. Protein: CASSDQGAVEQYF.

The genes are TRBV27 and TRBJ2-7; the match to TRBD1 covers 9 bases. Germline CDR1 and CDR2: MNHEY and SMNVEV (reference sequence). V gave up 4 bases and J gave up 4 bases; unmatched junction bases: 8. The CDR3 is 15 amino acids. As DNA, the CDR3 is TGTGCCAGCAGTTGGACGGGGACAGGGTGGTACGAGCAGTACTTC. Its protein is CASSWTGTGWYEQYF.

The chain is built from TRBV4-3 and TRBJ2-7; D might be TRBD1 (6 bases). CDR1 LGHNA and CDR2 YSLEER come from the germline V gene. V was trimmed by 1 base and J by 1 base, leaving 11 bases between them. The CDR3 covers 15 residues. In DNA form, the CDR3 reads TGCGCCAGCAGCCAAGGGACAGCGGTATCCTACGAGCAGTACTTC. Amino acid sequence: CASSQGTAVSYEQYF.

The J gene is TRBJ2-6, the V gene TRBV27; no firm D call. CDR3 length: 15 amino acids. The V end was cut by 3 bases, the J end by 3 bases, with 9 bases between. Germline CDR1 is MNHEY and CDR2 is SMNVEV (reference sequence). The CDR3 protein is CASSFRYDGANVLTF. The CDR3 nucleotides are TGTGCCAGCAGTTTCCGGTACGATGGGGCCAACGTCCTGACTTTC. Using reference TRBV27 and TRBJ2-6 for the parts outside the CDR3, the full variable domain is EAQVTQNPRYLITVTGKKLTVTCSQNMNHEYMSWYRQDPGLGLRQIYYSMNVEVTDKGDVPEGYKVSRKEKRNFPLILESPSPNQTSLYFCASSFRYDGANVLTFGAGSRLTVL.

The chain combines TRBV5-1 with TRBJ2-1, with D possibly TRBD2 on 7 matching bases. Germline CDR1 SGHRS, CDR2 YFSETQ. This CDR3 spans 16 amino acids. Trimming removed 0 bases at V and 4 bases at J, with 14 bases between. CDR3 region: CASSLVGGGLYNEQFF. CDR3 coding DNA: TGCGCCAGCAGCTTGGTGGGCGGGGGCCTTTACAATGAGCAGTTCTTC.

J is TRBJ1-6 and V is TRBV7-2; a possible D gene is TRBD1 (6 bases). The CDR3 spans 16 residues. CDR1 is SGHTA and CDR2 is FQGNSA in the germline V gene. With 1 base removed from V and 12 bases from J, the gap between germline ends came to 19 bases. CDR3 loop: CASSLGWDTERGPLHF. The CDR3 DNA is TGTGCCAGCAGCTTAGGGTGGGACACGGAGAGGGGACCCCTCCACTTT. The entire variable domain, with the rest obtained from reference TRBV7-2 and TRBJ1-6, is as follows: GAGVSQSPSNKVTEKGKDVELRCDPISGHTALYWYRQSLGQGLEFLIYFQGNSAPDKSGLPSDRFSAERTGGSVSTLTIQRTQQEDSAVYLCASSLGWDTERGPLHFGNGTRLTVT.

The V call is TRBV9, the J call TRBJ1-2; D is unresolved. The V gene lost 4 bases and the J gene lost 4 bases, with 17 bases spanning the gap. CDR3 length: 15 amino acids. The germline V gene has CDR1 SGDLS and CDR2 YYNGEE. CDR3 in DNA: TGTGCCAGCAGCCCTCAGGTGGGCCCTCGCTATGGCTACACCTTC. Its protein product is CASSPQVGPRYGYTF.

This rearrangement joins TRBV5-6 to TRBJ2-1, with TRBD2 identical over 10 bases. Trimming took 0 bases from V and 7 from J; bases not matched to a gene: 7. In germline, CDR1 is SGHDT, CDR2 YYEEEE. This CDR3 region has 16 residues. In DNA, the CDR3 is TGTGCCAGCAGCTTGGCATTAGCGGGGGGTAGGAATGAGCAGTTCTTC. Residues: CASSLALAGGRNEQFF.

The rearrangement uses TRBV7-3 and TRBJ2-1; 16 positions agree with TRBD2. CDR1 and CDR2 (germline): SGHTA, FQGTGA. CDR3 length: 16 residues. V was pared by 5 bases and J by 8 bases, with 6 bases of the junction left unmatched. The CDR3 loop is CASSTGTSGGADEQFF. CDR3 coding DNA: TGTGCCAGCAGCACGGGGACTAGCGGGGGGGCAGATGAGCAGTTCTTC.

The rearrangement uses TRBV7-6 and TRBJ2-2; maybe TRBD2 (6 bases). V gave up 3 bases and J gave up 4 bases, with 15 bases separating them. Germline CDR1 reads SGHVS; CDR2 reads FNYEAQ. CDR3 length: 16 residues. The CDR3 reads CASSLWDSKLTGELFF. In DNA, the CDR3 is TGTGCCAGCAGCTTGTGGGACTCAAAACTCACCGGGGAGCTGTTTTTT.

The rearrangement links TRBV7-8 to TRBJ1-2; possibly TRBD1 for D (5 bases). The ends were cut back, 0 bases at V and 3 bases at J, with 11 bases in the middle. The CDR3 extends over 15 amino acids. Looked up from germline, CDR1 is SGHVS and CDR2 is FQNEAQ. The CDR3 sequence: CASSLAQGLHYGYTF. For the CDR3, the DNA is TGTGCCAGCAGCTTAGCGCAGGGTTTGCACTATGGCTACACCTTC.

The chain is built from TRBV28 and TRBJ2-5; the D gene is possibly TRBD2 (5 bases). CDR1 and CDR2 (germline): MDHEN, SYDVKM. The CDR3 is 12 residues long. Trimming left V 5 bases short and J 11 bases short, with 15 bases between. The CDR3 sequence: CASSTPPGEQYF. CDR3 nucleotides: TGTGCCAGCAGTACACCTCCCGGGGAGCAGTACTTC.

This chain uses TRBV7-9 with TRBJ1-1; D not certain. Germline values: CDR1 SEHNR, CDR2 FQNEAQ (reference sequence). Trimming stripped 1 base from V and 5 bases from J, with 8 bases between. This CDR3 is built from 13 residues. CDR3 protein: CASSLGGETEAFF. CDR3 nucleotide sequence: TGTGCCAGCAGCTTAGGTGGGGAGACTGAAGCTTTCTTT.

The chain links TRBV19 to TRBJ2-1; 10 bases align to TRBD2. This CDR3 has 16 residues. Germline CDR1 LNHDA, CDR2 SQIVND (reference sequence). The V and J ends lost 5 bases and 7 bases, in that order; junction bases with no gene match: 11. This chain's CDR3 is CASSSASGGVTNEQFF. Here the CDR3 DNA reads TGTGCCAGTAGTTCGGCTAGCGGGGGTGTTACGAATGAGCAGTTCTTC.

This clone showed up just once. CDR3 sequence: CASSDTGGSSYEQYF. CDR3 bases: TGTGCCAGCAGCGACACGGGGGGAAGCTCCTACGAGCAGTACTTC. The gene calls are TRBV7-3 and TRBJ2-7; 7 nucleotides line up with TRBD2. V trimming: 5 bases; J trimming: 0 bases; junction bases outside the gene matches: 7. The CDR3 spans 15 residues. Germline CDR1 SGHTA, CDR2 FQGTGA.

The gene calls are TRBV2 and TRBJ2-3, with TRBD2 identical over 11 bases. Germline V gene lookup returns CDR1 SNHLY and CDR2 FYNNEI. The CDR3 sequence is 15 residues long. With 6 bases clipped from V and 5 bases from J, the junction kept 7 bases outside the gene matches. CDR3 bases: TGTGCCAGCAGCATTAGCGGGGGGGTGGGAGATACGCAGTATTTT. It yields the protein CASSISGGVGDTQYF.

This chain links TRBV7-9 with TRBJ1-3; no definite D call. There are 13 residues in the CDR3. V lost 3 bases, J lost 2 bases, and 5 bases lay in between. Per the germline V gene, CDR1 is SEHNR and CDR2 is FQNEAQ (reference sequence). The CDR3 sequence is CASSLGAGNTIYF. Here the CDR3 DNA reads TGTGCCAGCAGCTTGGGCGCTGGAAACACCATATATTTT.

V is TRBV11-2 and J is TRBJ2-5; D remains ambiguous. TRBJ2-7 matches the DNA end more closely, so the J call is doubtful. From germline, CDR1 is SGHAT and CDR2 FQNNGV. The length of the CDR3 is 15 residues. For the CDR3, the DNA is TGTGCCAGCAGCCAGGTTTACCCGTCCCCCTACGAGCAGTACTTC. Translated, it gives CASSQVYPSPYEQYF.

The chain joins TRBV28 to TRBJ1-6, with D perhaps matching TRBD1 (6 bases). V lost 10 bases, J lost 8 bases, and 21 bases lay in between. The CDR3 sequence is 15 residues long. CDR1 MDHEN and CDR2 SYDVKM come from the germline V gene. The CDR3 region has the DNA TGTGCCACCGACAGGACGGACAACTGGGATTCACCCCTCCACTTT. Encoded protein: CATDRTDNWDSPLHF. Filled out from reference TRBV28 and TRBJ1-6, the complete variable domain reads DVKVTQSSRYLVKRTGEKVFLECVQDMDHENMFWYRQDPGLGLRLIYFSYDVKMKEKGDIPEGYSVSREKKERFSLILESASTNQTSMYLCATDRTDNWDSPLHFGNGTRLTVT.

Remarks on this clone: Its ends do not fully match the called genes, so a read error is possible. This chain uses TRBV7-7 with TRBJ2-7; 9 nucleotides align to TRBD1. The CDR3 is 13 amino acids. CDR1 SSHAT and CDR2 FNYEAQ come from the germline V gene (reference sequence). This CDR3 is CASSPTGGGEQYF. The CDR3 DNA reads as TGTGCTAGCAGCCCAACAGGGGGCGGCGAGCAGTACTTC. The full variable domain, in which reference TRBV7-7 and TRBJ2-7 provide the parts outside the CDR3, is GAGVSQSPRYKVTKRGQDVTLRCDPISSHATLYWYQQALGQGPEFLTYFNYEAQPDKSGLPSDRFSAERPEGSISTLTIQRTEQRDSAMYRCASSPTGGGEQYFGPGTRLTVT.

The chain combines TRBV7-9 with TRBJ2-3; D might be TRBD2 (5 bases). CDR3 size: 13 residues. Looked up from germline, CDR1 is SEHNR and CDR2 is FQNEAQ (reference sequence). With 4 bases removed from V and 6 bases from J, the gap between germline ends came to 11 bases. The CDR3 sequence is CASSSPSGDTQYF. The CDR3 nucleotides read TGTGCCAGCAGCTCCCCCAGCGGTGATACGCAGTATTTT.

The rearrangement joins TRBV29-1 to TRBJ1-2; 7 bases align to TRBD1. The CDR3 has 12 amino acids. V shed 3 bases, J shed 8 bases, and the junction held 6 bases outside the gene matches. Germline V lookup: CDR1 SQVTM, CDR2 ANQGSEA. The CDR3 DNA follows: TGCAGCGTTGACACAGGGGCGCGGGGCTACACCTTC. Its translation: CSVDTGARGYTF.

V usage is TRBV2 and J usage is TRBJ1-1; possible D gene TRBD1, 5 bases. This CDR3 has 14 residues. The germline CDR1 and CDR2 sequences are SNHLY and FYNNEI. Deletions cut 6 bases from V and 6 bases from J, with 17 bases between. In DNA, the CDR3 is TGTGCCAGCAGAGATCCAGGGTTGGGCGCTGAAGCTTTCTTT. This sequence encodes CASRDPGLGAEAFF.

This clone occurred once. This sequence joins TRBV5-1 and TRBJ2-4; TRBD2 aligns across 11 bases. The CDR3 sequence is 12 residues long. Looked up from germline, CDR1 is SGHRS and CDR2 is YFSETQ. V dropped 5 bases and J dropped 15; count of bases not matched to a gene: 7. For the CDR3, the DNA is TGCGCCAGCAGGGGGACTAGCGGCTTGGGGTACTTC. The encoded protein is CASRGTSGLGYF. Drawing the rest from reference TRBV5-1 and TRBJ2-4, the complete variable domain is KAGVTQTPRYLIKTRGQQVTLSCSPISGHRSVSWYQQTPGQGLQFLFEYFSETQRNKGNFPGRFSGRQFSNSRSEMNVSTLELGDSALYLCASRGTSGLGYFGAGTRLSVL.